The 7 T cell receptor beta chains below were found in one sample sequenced in a study of T cells expressing NK-cell markers. TCRdb re-called the 5' RACE reads and gives one entry per CDR3 protein, without DNA. This repertoire includes some 500,000 distinct CDR3 sequences. Sequences were obtained from blood T cells: a sorted CD56 or NKG2C T cell subset, CD4+ or CD8+ T cells, or bulk PBMC T cells (not recorded which). These receptor sequences come from a woman between 50 and 59 years old in good health.

This chain links TRBV28 with TRBJ2-7; TCRdb gives TRBD1 as the D gene, but with no DNA this cannot be confirmed. This CDR3 has 15 amino acids. The V gene's germline CDR1 is MDHEN and CDR2 SYDVKM. CDR3 loop: CASSLTGSTKYEQYF. Using reference TRBV28 and TRBJ2-7 for the parts outside the CDR3, the full variable domain is DVKVTQSSRYLVKRTGEKVFLECVQDMDHENMFWYRQDPGLGLRLIYFSYDVKMKEKGDIPEGYSVSREKKERFSLILESASTNQTSMYLCASSLTGSTKYEQYFGPGTRLTVT.

The rearrangement links TRBV12-3 or TRBV12-4 to TRBJ2-5; TCRdb reports TRBD2, a call that lacks DNA to check it against. The CDR3 has 15 residues. The CDR3 sequence is CASSGRPRTGETQYF.

The chain uses TRBV29-1 and TRBJ1-2; as DNA is missing, the TRBD1 call by TCRdb cannot be tested. In germline, CDR1 is SQVTM, CDR2 ANQGSEA. This CDR3 has 15 residues. The CDR3: CSVDKPGHVNYGYTF.

V and J are TRBV6-6 and TRBJ2-1; TCRdb lists TRBD2, though no DNA is available to test this call. Germline CDR1 and CDR2: MNHNY and SVGAGI (reference sequence). CDR3 length equals 14 residues. The CDR3 protein is CASSSGGRWNEQFF.

The chain recombines TRBV2 with TRBJ2-5; TCRdb indicates TRBD1, and absent DNA this call remains unverified. CDR3 length equals 13 residues. Germline V lookup: CDR1 SNHLY, CDR2 FYNNEI. CDR3 in amino acids: CASTGPGSGTQYF.

This rearrangement joins TRBV5-1 to TRBJ2-2. The CDR3 contains 15 residues. Germline-derived CDR1 and CDR2 are SGHRS and YFSETQ. CDR3: CASSPGLAPTGELFF. The variable domain in full, with the rest retrieved from reference TRBV5-1 and TRBJ2-2, is KAGVTQTPRYLIKTRGQQVTLSCSPISGHRSVSWYQQTPGQGLQFLFEYFSETQRNKGNFPGRFSGRQFSNSRSEMNVSTLELGDSALYLCASSPGLAPTGELFFGEGSRLTVL.

The genes are TRBV27 and TRBJ2-6; the D call of TRBD2 rests on TCRdb alone, since no DNA is present to check it. The CDR3 totals 16 residues. Germline V gene sequence: CDR1 MNHEY, CDR2 SMNVEV (reference sequence). CDR3 region: CASTAQGRTGANVLTF.